The 25 T cell receptor beta chains reported below all come from one sample, sequenced in a study of CD8+CD57+ T cells in acquired aplastic anemia. It was genomic DNA that served as the template for profiling TCR beta VDJ and CDR3. From the reads, TCRdb called clonotypes with MiXCR, one entry per CDR3 protein. The data hold about 270,000 distinct CDR3 sequences, with roughly three fifths observed a single time. Sequences were obtained from sorted CD4+, CD8+, or CD8+CD57+ T cells (not recorded which) from PBMCs. All receptors derive from a human donor with severe aplastic anemia or a healthy control (not recorded which).

This clonotype was seen once. The chain combines TRBV7-9 with TRBJ2-1, with 11 bases fitting TRBD2. Germline V gene data show CDR1 as SEHNR and CDR2 as FQNEAQ (reference sequence). Trimming cost V 1 base and J 4 bases; bases outside gene matches: 3. The CDR3 loop spans 16 amino acids. The chain's CDR3 is CASSLGLAGIYNEQFF. The DNA for the CDR3 is TGTGCCAGCAGCTTAGGACTAGCGGGGATTTACAATGAGCAGTTCTTC.

The CDR3 region is CASGLVGTGGLDEQFF. The DNA for the CDR3 is TGTGCTAGTGGTTTGGTAGGGACAGGGGGCTTGGATGAGCAGTTCTTC. The chain uses TRBV12-5 and TRBJ2-1; 12 positions agree with TRBD1. Germline V gene sequence: CDR1 LGHNT, CDR2 FRNRAP. V shed 0 bases and J 8 bases; nucleotides not matched to a gene: 5. The CDR3 contains 16 residues.

The J gene is TRBJ1-1, the V gene TRBV10-3; no clear D gene. Germline V gene sequence: CDR1 ENHRY, CDR2 SYGVKD. There are 15 residues in the CDR3. The V gene lost 3 bases and the J gene lost 1 base, with 12 bases spanning the gap. CDR3 sequence reads: CAISETGWGNTEAFF. CDR3 bases: TGTGCCATCAGTGAAACGGGTTGGGGGAACACTGAAGCTTTCTTT.

Regarding this clonotype: A read error is possible here, since a much larger clone lies one base away. The chain is built from TRBV28 and TRBJ2-7, with D hard to call. This CDR3 is 16 amino acids long. V was clipped by 7 bases and J by 1 base, with 20 bases between them. Germline assignment: CDR1 MDHEN and CDR2 SYDVKM. This CDR3 is CASNLGNVPQSYEQYF. CDR3 sequence (DNA): TGTGCCAGCAATTTGGGGAATGTGCCGCAGTCCTACGAGCAGTACTTC.

This clonotype has just one count. The V gene is TRBV5-5, the J gene TRBJ2-1; D tentatively fits TRBD1 or TRBD2 (6 bases each). The CDR3 runs to 13 residues. The V gene lost 5 bases and the J gene lost 8 bases, with 14 bases spanning the gap. Per the germline V gene, CDR1 is SGHKS and CDR2 is YYEKEE (reference sequence). The CDR3 region is CASSWGAGYEQFF. In DNA, the CDR3 is TGTGCCAGCAGTTGGGGGGCGGGGTATGAGCAGTTCTTC.

About this clonotype: Just one base apart from a much larger clone, this may be a read error. This chain links TRBV6-1 with TRBJ1-4, with D hard to call. Germline lookup yields CDR1 MNHNS and CDR2 SASEGT. V lost 5 bases and J lost 8, with 12 bases in between. This CDR3 is built from 13 residues. CDR3 amino acids: CASSPFAGEKLFF. The CDR3 DNA reads as TGTGCCAGCAGTCCCTTTGCGGGGGAAAAACTGTTTTTT.

The genes are TRBV10-3 and TRBJ1-5, with 8 bases matching TRBD1. This CDR3 has 16 amino acids. Trimming at V came to 10 bases and at J to 4 bases, leaving 15 bases not matched to a gene. CDR1 and CDR2 (germline): ENHRY, SYGVKD. For the CDR3, the DNA is TGTGCCAGCAGGAAGTACCGGGACAGGCGGAATCAGCCCCAGCATTTT. It yields the protein CASRKYRDRRNQPQHF.

This clonotype was seen only once. The chain couples TRBV2 to TRBJ1-1; D is possibly TRBD1 (6 bases). The CDR3 is 12 residues long. CDR1 SNHLY and CDR2 FYNNEI come from the germline V gene. CDR3 amino acids: CAAHRVFTEAFF. The CDR3 nucleotides read TGTGCGGCACACAGGGTGTTCACTGAAGCTTTCTTT.

This clonotype was picked up many times. V gene TRBV7-8 combines with J gene TRBJ1-5; unclear D gene. Germline V gene data show CDR1 as SGHVS and CDR2 as FQNEAQ. This CDR3 spans 15 amino acids. Trimming shortened V by 3 bases and J by 4 bases, and 13 bases separated the two germline ends. In DNA form, the CDR3 reads TGTGCCAGCAGCTTGGACGGTTACCCGAATCAGCCCCAGCATTTT. It is translated as CASSLDGYPNQPQHF.

The V call is TRBV7-2, the J call TRBJ2-1, with D possibly matching TRBD2 (5 bases). This CDR3 has 14 amino acids. The V end lost 6 bases, the J end lost 5 bases, and 14 bases lay between the germline ends. CDR1 and CDR2 from the germline V gene are SGHTA and FQGNSA. The CDR3 DNA reads as TGTGCCAGCAGGGCAGAGACCGGGGACAATGAGCAGTTCTTC. As protein: CASRAETGDNEQFF.

V is TRBV7-2 and J is TRBJ1-1; TRBD1 matches at 7 bases. V lost 8 bases, J lost 4 bases, and 7 bases stayed unmatched. Germline V CDR1 and CDR2: SGHTA, FQGNSA. The CDR3 has 13 residues. The CDR3 loop is CASVGTAFTEAFF. The CDR3 region has the DNA TGTGCCAGCGTAGGGACAGCGTTCACTGAAGCTTTCTTT.

This clonotype was detected a few times. The CDR3 DNA reads as TGTGCCACCAGTGATTTTGGGGGTCAGCCCCAGCATTTT. It encodes CATSDFGGQPQHF. This chain joins TRBV24-1 and TRBJ1-5; D is perhaps TRBD1 (5 bases). The V end lost 1 base, the J end lost 6 bases, and 6 bases lay between the germline ends. CDR3 length: 13 amino acids. Germline CDR1 KGHDR, CDR2 SFDVKD.

Concerning this clonotype: An end of the junction does not agree with germline; a read error may underlie this. The chain uses TRBV4-2 and TRBJ2-1; 16 nucleotides line up with TRBD2. CDR1 and CDR2 (germline): LGHNA, YNFKEQ. The CDR3 is 17 residues long. The CDR3: CAGSPTGTSGGATSQFF. CDR3 nucleotides: TGTGCCGGCAGCCCCACCGGGACTAGCGGGGGGGCGACCTCGCAGTTCTTC.

Details on this clonotype: Without the conserved terminal phenylalanine or tryptophan, this CDR3 likely stems from a read error. This sequence joins TRBV5-1 and TRBJ2-5, with 10 bases that match TRBD1. The junction had 10 bases not matched to a gene; V was cut back by 7 bases and J by 4 bases. The CDR3 sequence is 15 residues long. From germline, CDR1 is SGHRS and CDR2 YFSETQ. CDR3 loop: CASAHDDRGRETQYL. Here the CDR3 DNA reads TGCGCCAGCGCTCATGATGACAGGGGGCGAGAGACCCAGTACCTC.

This clonotype was picked up a small number of times. This chain uses TRBV30 with TRBJ2-5; TRBD2 agrees at 8 bases. The CDR3 is 16 amino acids. Germline CDR1 reads GTSNPN; CDR2 reads SVGIG (reference sequence). The junction had 7 bases not matched to a gene; V was cut back by 0 bases and J by 1 base. As DNA, the CDR3 is TGTGCCTGGAGTGTCGGGGGGGTCTTGGGCCAAGAGACCCAGTACTTC. Its translation: CAWSVGGVLGQETQYF.

The chain employs TRBV7-8 and TRBJ2-7; a weak D match, TRBD1 (7 bases). CDR3 length equals 15 residues. Trimming removed 1 base from V and 4 bases from J, with 14 bases in between. Germline-derived CDR1 and CDR2 are SGHVS and FQNEAQ. The CDR3 spells CASSLGRGRVYEQYF. The CDR3, as DNA: TGTGCCAGCAGCTTAGGGAGGGGGCGCGTTTACGAGCAGTACTTC.

The J gene is TRBJ1-2, the V gene TRBV20-1; D not certain. Germline CDR1 and CDR2: DFQATT and SNEGSKA (reference sequence). There are 12 residues in the CDR3. CDR3 loop: CTCPARGYGYTF. The CDR3 DNA is TGCACCTGTCCGGCGCGGGGCTATGGCTACACCTTC.

This clonotype was picked up a small number of times. The CDR3 coding sequence is TGTGCCACCTCCGAGCCCCCGATCATCGCACCCCTCCACTTT. This encodes CATSEPPIIAPLHF. The chain has TRBV7-8 and TRBJ1-6; D unresolved. Trimming left V 10 bases short and J 11 bases short, with 21 bases between. Germline CDR1 and CDR2: SGHVS and FQNEAQ. The CDR3 has 14 amino acids.

In this sample, this clonotype turned up a few times. The chain carries TRBV20-1 and TRBJ2-3; 9 nucleotides line up with TRBD2. J gave up 11 bases and V 1 base, and 13 bases lay outside the gene matches. The CDR3 has 15 amino acids. Germline CDR1 reads DFQATT; CDR2 reads SNEGSKA (reference sequence). This CDR3 is CSARALAGSYNEQYF. CDR3 nucleotide sequence: TGCAGTGCTAGAGCGCTAGCGGGGTCCTACAATGAGCAGTATTTT.

This chain uses TRBV7-6 with TRBJ2-7, with TRBD2 matching 10 bases. After removal of 2 bases from V and 0 bases from J, the junction contained 4 bases not matched to a gene. CDR1 is SGHVS and CDR2 is FNYEAQ in the germline V gene. The CDR3 loop spans 16 amino acids. CDR3 nucleotides: TGTGCCAGCAGCTTATTGGTAGCGGGGGGCTCCTACGAGCAGTACTTC. Residues: CASSLLVAGGSYEQYF.

The chain carries TRBV7-2 and TRBJ1-2; TRBD1 matches 9 bases. The CDR3 is 15 residues long. Trimming at V came to 3 bases and at J to 4 bases, leaving 6 bases not matched to a gene. The V gene's germline CDR1 is SGHTA and CDR2 FQGNSA. In DNA form, the CDR3 reads TGTGCCAGCAGCTTGACCGACAGGGGGTCCTATGGCTACACCTTC. This encodes CASSLTDRGSYGYTF.

At least ten counts were recorded for this clonotype. The chain recombines TRBV9 with TRBJ2-2; D uncertain. With 0 bases removed from V and 4 bases from J, the gap between germline ends came to 7 bases. The germline CDR1 and CDR2 sequences are SGDLS and YYNGEE. This CDR3 is 14 amino acids long. The CDR3 sequence is CASSVATGTGELFF. CDR3 bases: TGTGCCAGCAGCGTAGCTACGGGCACCGGGGAGCTGTTTTTT.

In the case of this clonotype: Given a much more abundant clone one base away, this may be a read error. V and J are TRBV6-1 and TRBJ1-5; 8 positions match TRBD1. Per the germline V gene, CDR1 is MNHNS and CDR2 is SASEGT. With 8 bases clipped from V and 6 bases from J, the junction kept 12 bases outside the gene matches. The length of the CDR3 is 15 residues. The CDR3 loop reads CASGLGQGPRQPQHF. The CDR3 DNA reads as TGTGCCAGCGGCCTAGGACAGGGCCCGCGTCAGCCCCAGCATTTT.

There are many counts of this clonotype. The chain has TRBV27 and TRBJ2-7; TRBD1 agrees at 10 bases. The trim removed 2 bases at V and 5 bases at J, leaving 3 bases unmatched. This CDR3 spans 14 amino acids. The germline V gene has CDR1 MNHEY and CDR2 SMNVEV (reference sequence). CDR3 residues: CASSLGTGEHEQYF. CDR3 DNA: TGTGCCAGCAGTTTAGGGACAGGGGAACACGAGCAGTACTTC.

This clonotype came up a few times. The chain joins TRBV15 to TRBJ1-1; 7 positions agree with TRBD1. Germline assignment: CDR1 LNHNV and CDR2 YYDKDF (reference sequence). J was trimmed by 0 bases and V by 6 bases; bases with no gene match: 16. This CDR3 contains 18 residues. The CDR3 loop reads CATSRPIRTGTMNTEAFF. CDR3 sequence (DNA): TGTGCCACCAGTCGACCAATCCGGACAGGTACCATGAACACTGAAGCTTTCTTT.